What follows is one T cell receptor (beta chain) and its context. Because the library targeted alpha chains, this beta chain is an off-target read whose size means little. The CDR3 is made up of 14 amino acids. The V and J ends lost 4 bases and 2 bases respectively, with 11 bases between them. In germline, CDR1 is LGHNA, CDR2 YSLEER. TCRdb reprocessed the RT-PCR reads via MiXCR and lists one record per CDR3 protein. The sample consists of approximately 6,000 distinct CDR3 sequences, approximately 91% of them appearing once. This TCR was recovered from a female donor in good health, serving as a healthy control. The chain is built from TRBV4-3 and TRBJ1-2; D unclear. The specimen sequenced was memory CD4+ T cells from blood. In DNA, the CDR3 is TGCGCCAGCAGCCGGCAGACCGACAACTATGGCTACACCTTC. It codes for CASSRQTDNYGYTF.